The clone carrying this T cell receptor (beta chain) has at least ten counts. What it binds is unknown. The sample belongs to a study of early T cells in non-severe SARS-CoV-2 infection. Study in general: Sequencing targeted bulk RNA from unsorted whole blood, leaving chains unpaired. Findings and limits, study-wide: The VDJdb matching leaned toward anti-spike CD8 responses and overlooked private and CD4 specificities.

V lost 2 bases and J 6 bases, leaving 17 bases between the germline ends. CDR1 SGHAT and CDR2 FQNNGV come from the germline V gene. The CDR3 has 15 residues. Separate cDNA molecules each had unique molecular identifiers attached to them. MiXCR was run by TCRdb on the 5' RACE reads, yielding one entry per CDR3 protein. The profile shows around 40,000 distinct CDR3 sequences, approximately 6% of them singletons. The sequenced sample was whole blood. This sequence joins TRBV11-2 and TRBJ2-7; D is perhaps TRBD1 (6 bases). This receptor was identified in an adult who was a healthcare worker with PCR-confirmed SARS-CoV-2 infection or an uninfected control (not recorded which). CDR3 coding DNA: TGTGCCAGCAGCTTATCTACAGGGAGTCTGGGCGAGCAGTACTTC. This gives the protein CASSLSTGSLGEQYF.